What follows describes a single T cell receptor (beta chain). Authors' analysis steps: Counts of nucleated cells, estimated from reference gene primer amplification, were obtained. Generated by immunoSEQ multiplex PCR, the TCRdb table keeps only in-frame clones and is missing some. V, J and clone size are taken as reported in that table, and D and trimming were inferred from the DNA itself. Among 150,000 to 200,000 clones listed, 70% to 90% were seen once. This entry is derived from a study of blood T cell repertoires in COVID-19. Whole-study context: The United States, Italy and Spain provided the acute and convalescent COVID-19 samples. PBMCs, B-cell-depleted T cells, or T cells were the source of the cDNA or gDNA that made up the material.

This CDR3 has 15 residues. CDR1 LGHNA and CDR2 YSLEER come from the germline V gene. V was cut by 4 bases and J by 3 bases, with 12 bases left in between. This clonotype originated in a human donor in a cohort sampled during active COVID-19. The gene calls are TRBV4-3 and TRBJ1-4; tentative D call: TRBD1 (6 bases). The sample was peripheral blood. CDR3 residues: CASSPQGFSNEKLFF. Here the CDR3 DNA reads TGCGCCAGCAGCCCCCAGGGGTTTTCTAATGAAAAACTGTTTTTT.